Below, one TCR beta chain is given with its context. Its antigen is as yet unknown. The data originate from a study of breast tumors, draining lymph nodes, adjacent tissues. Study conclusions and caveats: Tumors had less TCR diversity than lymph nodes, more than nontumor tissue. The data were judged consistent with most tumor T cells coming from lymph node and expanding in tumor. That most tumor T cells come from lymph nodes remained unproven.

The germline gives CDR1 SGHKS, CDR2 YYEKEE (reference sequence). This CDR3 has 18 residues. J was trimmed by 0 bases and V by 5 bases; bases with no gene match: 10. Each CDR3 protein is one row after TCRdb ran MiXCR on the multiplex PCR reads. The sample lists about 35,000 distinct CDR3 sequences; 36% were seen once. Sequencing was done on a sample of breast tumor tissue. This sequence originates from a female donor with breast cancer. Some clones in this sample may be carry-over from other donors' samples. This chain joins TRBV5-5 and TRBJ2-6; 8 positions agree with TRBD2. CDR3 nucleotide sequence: TGTGCCAGCAGGCCCTCGGGGGGGGCTAACTCTGGGGCCAACGTCCTGACTTTC. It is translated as CASRPSGGANSGANVLTF.